Following are 30 T cell receptor beta chains from one sample sequenced in a study of cytomegalovirus exposure and HLA in healthy donors. PCR was performed using 60 Vbeta and 13 Jbeta primers. Profiling relied on immunoSEQ multiplex PCR, and the TCRdb table lists in-frame clones only, not all of them. The top ten clones hold around 3% of a sample with about 180,000 clones, under 85% of them seen once. Input material: PBMCs. Receptor source: a male donor in good health and CMV-seronegative.

CDR3 sequence: CASSRADRGYEQYF. DNA for the CDR3: TGTGCCAGCAGCAGAGCCGACAGGGGCTACGAGCAGTACTTC. This sequence joins TRBV9 and TRBJ2-7; 8 bases map to TRBD1. Per the germline V gene, CDR1 is SGDLS and CDR2 is YYNGEE. The CDR3 is 14 amino acids. V lost 4 bases to trimming and J lost 3 bases; unmatched junction nucleotides: 6.

This chain uses TRBV28 with TRBJ1-5; 10 bases agree with TRBD1. Germline assignment: CDR1 MDHEN and CDR2 SYDVKM. This CDR3 has 18 residues. V lost 8 bases and J lost 2; bases outside the gene matches: 15. CDR3: CASGLSGQGITGNQPQHF. The CDR3 DNA is TGTGCCAGCGGACTTTCGGGACAGGGGATTACGGGCAATCAGCCCCAGCATTTT.

J is TRBJ1-6 and V is TRBV27; D not certain. CDR1 is MNHEY, CDR2 SMNVEV, per germline (reference sequence). This CDR3 region has 16 residues. The V end was cut by 5 bases, the J end by 0 bases, with 11 bases between. The CDR3 bases are TGTGCCAGCAGTGATGCGATGAGCTCCTATAATTCACCCCTCCACTTT. Protein product: CASSDAMSSYNSPLHF.

The chain combines TRBV5-1 with TRBJ2-7, with 8 bases fitting TRBD2. The CDR3 spans 16 residues. Germline V CDR1 and CDR2: SGHRS, YFSETQ. The ends lost 4 bases at V and 4 bases at J; junction bases unmatched: 13. This CDR3 is CASSPSTTGGRYEQYF. CDR3 bases: TGCGCCAGCAGCCCCTCTACCACGGGAGGGAGGTACGAGCAGTACTTC.

This chain uses TRBV18 with TRBJ1-4; D not resolved. The length of the CDR3 is 16 residues. CDR1 KGHSH and CDR2 LQKENI come from the germline V gene. V was clipped by 2 bases and J by 5 bases, with 15 bases between them. The CDR3 DNA is TGTGCCAGCTCACCAAACCCGAGCCCCTTGAATGAAAAACTGTTTTTT. Translation: CASSPNPSPLNEKLFF. The variable domain in full, completed from reference TRBV18 and TRBJ1-4, reads NAGVMQNPRHLVRRRGQEARLRCSPMKGHSHVYWYRQLPEEGLKFMVYLQKENIIDESGMPKERFSAEFPKEGPSILRIQQVVRGDSAAYFCASSPNPSPLNEKLFFGSGTQLSVL.

The chain couples TRBV6-5 to TRBJ2-7, with 7 bases identical to TRBD2. CDR1 is MNHEY, CDR2 SVGAGI, per germline. This CDR3 contains 16 residues. With 0 bases clipped from V and 3 bases from J, the junction kept 8 bases outside the gene matches. The CDR3 region is CASSYSLLAEFYEQYF. In nucleotides, the CDR3 is TGTGCCAGCAGTTACTCGCTCCTAGCGGAATTCTACGAGCAGTACTTC.

J is TRBJ2-2 and V is TRBV6-6; maybe TRBD2 (6 bases). Germline V gene data show CDR1 as MNHNY and CDR2 as SVGAGI (reference sequence). The V gene lost 5 bases and the J gene lost 1 base, with 11 bases spanning the gap. The CDR3 contains 15 residues. This CDR3 reads CASSGGTVNTGELFF. CDR3 nucleotides: TGTGCCAGCAGTGGAGGGACGGTGAACACCGGGGAGCTGTTTTTT.

Turning to this clone: One end of the junction varies from germline; a read error may be responsible. The rearrangement joins TRBV30 to TRBJ1-2; a possible D gene is TRBD1 (6 bases). The CDR3 loop spans 13 amino acids. Germline CDR1 reads GTSNPN; CDR2 reads SVGIG (reference sequence). The CDR3 reads CAWRTPPDSPTSF. In DNA form, the CDR3 reads TGTGCCTGGAGAACCCCCCCGGACAGCCCCACGTCCTTC.

This clone was seen only a few times. The chain joins TRBV28 to TRBJ2-7, with D maybe TRBD2 (5 bases). Germline assignment: CDR1 MDHEN and CDR2 SYDVKM. The CDR3 runs 13 residues. V dropped 7 bases and J dropped 4 bases, with 14 bases sitting between them. The CDR3 spells CASNPGFGYEQYF. The DNA of the CDR3 is TGTGCCAGCAACCCGGGGTTCGGGTACGAGCAGTACTTC.

The chain uses TRBV5-4 and TRBJ1-3; tentative D call: TRBD1 (6 bases). Germline V gene data show CDR1 as SGHNT and CDR2 as YYREEE (reference sequence). The ends were cut back, 4 bases at V and 2 bases at J, with 16 bases in the middle. The CDR3 loop spans 16 amino acids. DNA of the CDR3: TGTGCCAGCAGCCAGGCGGGGGCGGGGACTGGAAACACCATATATTTT. Protein product: CASSQAGAGTGNTIYF.

The gene calls are TRBV4-2 and TRBJ1-3; D gene unclear. Trimming shortened V by 1 base and J by 2 bases, and 6 bases separated the two germline ends. Germline CDR1 and CDR2: LGHNA and YNFKEQ. The CDR3 has 14 amino acids. The CDR3 is CASSQGGAGNTIYF. For the CDR3, the DNA is TGTGCCAGCAGCCAAGGTGGAGCTGGAAACACCATATATTTT.

This clone was observed a handful of times. V usage is TRBV4-3 and J usage is TRBJ2-2; no firm D call. Between the trimmed V and J ends, which lost 0 bases and 6 bases, there was a span of 5 bases. The CDR3 length is 13 residues. CDR1 LGHNA and CDR2 YSLEER come from the germline V gene. The CDR3 reads CASSQDYAGELFF. CDR3 nucleotide sequence: TGCGCCAGCAGCCAAGATTATGCCGGGGAGCTGTTTTTT.

The chain joins TRBV6-5 to TRBJ2-7, with D possibly TRBD2 on 6 matching bases. The CDR3 has 15 residues. Trimming took 4 bases from V and 2 from J, leaving 15 bases between them. Germline CDR1 reads MNHEY; CDR2 reads SVGAGI. The CDR3 protein is CASSLGRTGAYEQYF. The CDR3 DNA reads TGTGCCAGCAGTTTGGGGAGGACTGGCGCCTACGAGCAGTACTTC.

The CDR3 DNA follows: TGTGCTAGTGGTCAACAGGGGGCTAGAGGAGAGCAGTACTTC. As protein: CASGQQGARGEQYF. V gene TRBV12-5 combines with J gene TRBJ2-7, with 9 bases that match TRBD1. CDR1 and CDR2 from the germline V gene are LGHNT and FRNRAP. The CDR3 covers 14 residues. The V segment lost 5 bases and the J segment 7 bases; nucleotides outside the gene matches: 9.

This clone has just a few counts. V gene TRBV4-1 combines with J gene TRBJ1-2; D is possibly TRBD1 (5 bases). The CDR3 contains 16 residues. V dropped 1 base and J dropped 5 bases, with 17 bases sitting between them. The germline V gene has CDR1 MGHRA and CDR2 YSYEKL. The DNA for the CDR3 is TGCGCCAGCAGCCAAGGTCCCCTAAGGGGTGTATATGGCTACACCTTC. Amino acid sequence: CASSQGPLRGVYGYTF.

The genes are TRBV30 and TRBJ2-1, with TRBD2 as a possible D gene (5 bases). V lost 0 bases and J lost 13, with 13 bases in between. This CDR3 region has 12 residues. Germline CDR1 GTSNPN, CDR2 SVGIG (reference sequence). DNA of the CDR3: TGTGCCTGGAGTGTATCTGAGAGGGCCCAGTTCTTC. Protein: CAWSVSERAQFF.

The rearrangement uses TRBV10-3 and TRBJ1-3, with 8 bases that match TRBD1. J gave up 0 bases and V 5 bases, and 3 bases lay outside the gene matches. Germline V gene data show CDR1 as ENHRY and CDR2 as SYGVKD. CDR3 length equals 15 residues. CDR3 bases: TGTGCCATCAGTTCGACAGGGGACTCTGGAAACACCATATATTTT. Translating gives CAISSTGDSGNTIYF.

This chain joins TRBV7-2 and TRBJ2-7; the D is unclear. Germline-derived CDR1 and CDR2 are SGHTA and FQGNSA. The CDR3 is 17 residues long. Trimming pared 6 bases from V and 3 bases from J, leaving 24 bases between. The CDR3 DNA sequence: TGTGCCAGCAGTCCTTCTTCCCAGTCCTCGAATCTCTACGAGCAGTACTTC. Translation gives CASSPSSQSSNLYEQYF.

The rearrangement joins TRBV9 to TRBJ1-1; D gene unclear. The germline V and J ends were trimmed by 4 bases and 7 bases, with 14 bases remaining between them. CDR3 length: 13 residues. Per germline, CDR1 SGDLS and CDR2 YYNGEE. CDR3 residues: CASSSRSIGEAFF. The CDR3 DNA reads as TGTGCCAGCAGCTCGAGGTCGATCGGTGAAGCTTTCTTT.

This clone was seen more than once but under ten times. The V gene is TRBV5-1, the J gene TRBJ1-1; D is uncertain. Germline V lookup: CDR1 SGHRS, CDR2 YFSETQ. CDR3 length equals 15 residues. The V end was cut by 0 bases, the J end by 6 bases, with 15 bases between. The CDR3 DNA is TGCGCCAGCAGCTTGGCCGCGGGTACAATAGCTGAAGCTTTCTTT. Its translation: CASSLAAGTIAEAFF.

The CDR3 nucleotides read TGTGCCAGTAGAAGCCCGGGACAAAGCACAGATACGCAGTATTTT. Its protein is CASRSPGQSTDTQYF. The V call is TRBV19, the J call TRBJ2-3; tentatively, D is TRBD1 (6 bases). Germline CDR1 is LNHDA and CDR2 is SQIVND (reference sequence). Trimming removed 6 bases at V and 0 bases at J, with 13 bases between. This CDR3 has 15 residues.

The gene calls are TRBV19 and TRBJ1-1; 8 positions agree with TRBD1. The germline gives CDR1 LNHDA, CDR2 SQIVND (reference sequence). The trim removed 7 bases at V and 0 bases at J, leaving 4 bases unmatched. The CDR3 loop spans 14 amino acids. The CDR3, as DNA: TGTGCCAGTAAGGCAGGGGGCTTGAACACTGAAGCTTTCTTT. Translation gives CASKAGGLNTEAFF.

This chain uses TRBV4-1 with TRBJ2-2; maybe TRBD2 (5 bases). CDR1 is MGHRA, CDR2 YSYEKL, per germline. V dropped 0 bases and J dropped 4 bases, with 18 bases sitting between them. The CDR3 is made up of 18 amino acids. The CDR3 nucleotides are TGCGCCAGCAGCCAAGATATCGGGGAAGAGATAACCACCGGGGAGCTGTTTTTT. Protein sequence: CASSQDIGEEITTGELFF.

The chain links TRBV30 to TRBJ1-5; no clear D. This CDR3 contains 14 residues. Looked up from germline, CDR1 is GTSNPN and CDR2 is SVGIG (reference sequence). V was clipped by 2 bases and J by 2 bases, with 10 bases between them. The CDR3 spells CAWSWRIGNQPQHF. CDR3 DNA sequence: TGTGCCTGGAGTTGGAGGATAGGCAATCAGCCCCAGCATTTT. The whole variable domain, filled in from reference TRBV30 and TRBJ1-5, reads SQTIHQWPATLVQPVGSPLSLECTVEGTSNPNLYWYRQAAGRGLQLLFYSVGIGQISSEVPQNLSASRPQDRQFILSSKKLLLSDSGFYLCAWSWRIGNQPQHFGDGTRLSIL.

This chain connects TRBV5-8 to TRBJ1-5; 9 bases line up with TRBD1. The germline CDR1 and CDR2 sequences are SGHTS and YDEGEE. CDR3 length: 15 amino acids. Germline trimming cut 4 bases from V and 1 base from J; bases unmatched to any gene: 3. The chain's CDR3 is CASSIGTGSNQPQHF. CDR3 sequence (DNA): TGTGCCAGCAGCATTGGGACAGGGAGCAATCAGCCCCAGCATTTT.

V usage is TRBV30 and J usage is TRBJ1-6, with TRBD1 matching 11 bases. In germline, CDR1 is GTSNPN, CDR2 SVGIG (reference sequence). After removal of 5 bases from V and 9 bases from J, the junction contained 6 bases not matched to a gene. The length of the CDR3 is 14 residues. The CDR3 spells CAWAAGTGGSPLHF. The CDR3 coding sequence is TGTGCCTGGGCCGCCGGGACAGGGGGTTCACCCCTCCACTTT.

V gene TRBV19 combines with J gene TRBJ1-1; 7 bases map to TRBD1. Germline assignment: CDR1 LNHDA and CDR2 SQIVND (reference sequence). The CDR3 sequence is 15 residues long. After removal of 7 bases from V and 7 bases from J, the junction contained 15 bases not matched to a gene. In DNA form, the CDR3 reads TGTGCCAGTAATCCTACAGGGGTGATTTTTAATGAAGCTTTCTTT. It translates to CASNPTGVIFNEAFF.

The chain is built from TRBV19 and TRBJ1-2, with 7 bases that match TRBD1. The CDR3 contains 13 residues. Germline-derived CDR1 and CDR2 are LNHDA and SQIVND (reference sequence). Trimming took 3 bases from V and 7 from J; bases not matched to a gene: 5. This CDR3 reads CASSIRDSLGYTF. For the CDR3, the DNA is TGTGCCAGTAGTATCCGGGACAGTCTTGGCTACACCTTC.

V usage is TRBV30 and J usage is TRBJ2-3, with D possibly being TRBD2 (6 bases). Germline V gene lookup returns CDR1 GTSNPN and CDR2 SVGIG (reference sequence). The CDR3 is 12 amino acids. Trimming left V 4 bases short and J 4 bases short, with 9 bases between. The CDR3 region is CAWNTGADTQYF. CDR3 bases: TGTGCCTGGAATACGGGGGCAGATACGCAGTATTTT.

The chain has TRBV2 and TRBJ2-7; the D gene is possibly TRBD1 (7 bases). Trimming pared 5 bases from V and 0 bases from J, leaving 8 bases between. The germline V gene has CDR1 SNHLY and CDR2 FYNNEI. The CDR3 is 13 residues long. CDR3 in DNA: TGTGCCAGCAGTCAGGGGGGCTCCTACGAGCAGTACTTC. Translation gives CASSQGGSYEQYF. Combining the CDR3 with reference TRBV2 and TRBJ2-7 gives the whole variable domain EPEVTQTPSHQVTQMGQEVILRCVPISNHLYFYWYRQILGQKVEFLVSFYNNEISEKSEIFDDQFSVERPDGSNFTLKIRSTKLEDSAMYFCASSQGGSYEQYFGPGTRLTVT.